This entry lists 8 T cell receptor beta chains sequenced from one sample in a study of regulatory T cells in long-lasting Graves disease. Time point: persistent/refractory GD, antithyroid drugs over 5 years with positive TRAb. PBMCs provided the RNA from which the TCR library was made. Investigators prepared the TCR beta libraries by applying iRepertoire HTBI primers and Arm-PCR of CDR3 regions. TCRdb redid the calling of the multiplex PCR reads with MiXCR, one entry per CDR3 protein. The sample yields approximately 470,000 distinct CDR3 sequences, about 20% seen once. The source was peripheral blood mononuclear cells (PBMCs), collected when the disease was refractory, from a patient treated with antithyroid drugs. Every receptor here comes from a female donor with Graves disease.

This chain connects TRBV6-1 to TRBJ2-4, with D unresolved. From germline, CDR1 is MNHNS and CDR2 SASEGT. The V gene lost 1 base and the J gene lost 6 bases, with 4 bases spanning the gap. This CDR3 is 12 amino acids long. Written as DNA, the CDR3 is TGTGCCAGCAGTGAAGTAGTAAACATTCAGTACTTC. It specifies CASSEVVNIQYF.

The CDR3 bases are TGTGCCAGCAGCTTCGACGGCGATAGCAATCAGCCCCAGCATTTT. Translated: CASSFDGDSNQPQHF. The chain has TRBV7-2 and TRBJ1-5, with no clear D. Trimming took 3 bases from V and 0 from J, leaving 9 bases between them. The CDR3 covers 15 residues. Germline V gene data show CDR1 as SGHTA and CDR2 as FQGNSA.

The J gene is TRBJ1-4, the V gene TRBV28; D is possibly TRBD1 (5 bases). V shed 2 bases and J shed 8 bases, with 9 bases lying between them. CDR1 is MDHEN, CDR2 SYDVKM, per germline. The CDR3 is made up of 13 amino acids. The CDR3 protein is CASSLQGVEKLFF. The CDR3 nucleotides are TGTGCCAGCAGTTTACAAGGGGTCGAAAAACTGTTTTTT. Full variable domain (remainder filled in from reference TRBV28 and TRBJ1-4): DVKVTQSSRYLVKRTGEKVFLECVQDMDHENMFWYRQDPGLGLRLIYFSYDVKMKEKGDIPEGYSVSREKKERFSLILESASTNQTSMYLCASSLQGVEKLFFGSGTQLSVL.

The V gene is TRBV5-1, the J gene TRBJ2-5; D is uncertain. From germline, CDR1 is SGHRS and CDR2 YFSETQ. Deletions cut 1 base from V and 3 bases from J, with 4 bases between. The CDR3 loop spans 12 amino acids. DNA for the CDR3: TGCGCCAGCAGCTTGCCCAAAGAGACCCAGTACTTC. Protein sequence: CASSLPKETQYF.

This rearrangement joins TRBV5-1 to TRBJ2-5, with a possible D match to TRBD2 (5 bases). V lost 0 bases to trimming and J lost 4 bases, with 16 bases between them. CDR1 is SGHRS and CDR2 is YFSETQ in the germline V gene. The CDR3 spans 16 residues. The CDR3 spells CASSLGRGVGGETQYF. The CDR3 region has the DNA TGCGCCAGCAGCTTGGGACGGGGAGTTGGTGGAGAGACCCAGTACTTC.

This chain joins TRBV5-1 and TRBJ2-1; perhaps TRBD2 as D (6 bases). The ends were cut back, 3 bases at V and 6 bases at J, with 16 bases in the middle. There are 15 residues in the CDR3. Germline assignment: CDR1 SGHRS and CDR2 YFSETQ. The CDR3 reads CASSYNTGTRNEQFF. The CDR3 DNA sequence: TGCGCCAGCAGCTACAATACTGGGACTCGCAATGAGCAGTTCTTC.

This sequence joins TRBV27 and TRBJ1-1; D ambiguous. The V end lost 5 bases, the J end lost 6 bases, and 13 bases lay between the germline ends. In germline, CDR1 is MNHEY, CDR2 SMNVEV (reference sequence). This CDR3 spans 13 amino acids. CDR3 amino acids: CASSLNAPSEAFF. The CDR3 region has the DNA TGTGCCAGCAGTCTCAACGCCCCCTCTGAAGCTTTCTTT.

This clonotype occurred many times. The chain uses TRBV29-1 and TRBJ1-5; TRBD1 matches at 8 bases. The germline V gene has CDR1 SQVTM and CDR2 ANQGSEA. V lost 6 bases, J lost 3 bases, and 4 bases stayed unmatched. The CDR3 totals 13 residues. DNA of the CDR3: TGCAGCGTCTGGACAGGGTACAATCAGCCCCAGCATTTT. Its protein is CSVWTGYNQPQHF.